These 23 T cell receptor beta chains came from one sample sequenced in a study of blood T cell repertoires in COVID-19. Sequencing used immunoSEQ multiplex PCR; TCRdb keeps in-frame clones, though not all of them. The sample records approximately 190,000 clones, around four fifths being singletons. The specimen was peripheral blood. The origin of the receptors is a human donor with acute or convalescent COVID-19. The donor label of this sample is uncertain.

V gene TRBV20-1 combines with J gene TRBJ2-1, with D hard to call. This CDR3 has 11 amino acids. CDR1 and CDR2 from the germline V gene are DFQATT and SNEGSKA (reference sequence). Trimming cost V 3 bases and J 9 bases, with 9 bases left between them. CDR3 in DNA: TGCAGTGCTAGGGTCAGAGGTGAGCAGTTCTTC. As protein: CSARVRGEQFF.

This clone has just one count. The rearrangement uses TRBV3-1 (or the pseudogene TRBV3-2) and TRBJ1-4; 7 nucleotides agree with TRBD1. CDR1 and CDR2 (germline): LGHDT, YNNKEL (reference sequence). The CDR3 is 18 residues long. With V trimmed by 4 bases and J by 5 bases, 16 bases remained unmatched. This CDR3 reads CASSPPRRGARGNEKLFF. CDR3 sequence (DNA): TGTGCCAGCAGCCCCCCCCGGCGAGGGGCCAGGGGGAATGAAAAACTGTTTTTT.

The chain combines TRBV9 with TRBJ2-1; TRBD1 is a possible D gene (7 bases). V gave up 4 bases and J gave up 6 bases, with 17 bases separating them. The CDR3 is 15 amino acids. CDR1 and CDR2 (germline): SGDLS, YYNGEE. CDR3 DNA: TGTGCCAGCAGCCCGCAGGGGGGCATCGGCAATGAGCAGTTCTTC. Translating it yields CASSPQGGIGNEQFF.

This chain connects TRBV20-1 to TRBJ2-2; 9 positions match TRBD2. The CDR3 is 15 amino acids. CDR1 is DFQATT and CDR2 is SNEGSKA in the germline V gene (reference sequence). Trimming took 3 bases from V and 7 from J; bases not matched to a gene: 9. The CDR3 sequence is CSASLAGGPNGELFF. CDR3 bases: TGCAGTGCTAGTCTTGCGGGAGGGCCCAACGGGGAGCTGTTTTTT.

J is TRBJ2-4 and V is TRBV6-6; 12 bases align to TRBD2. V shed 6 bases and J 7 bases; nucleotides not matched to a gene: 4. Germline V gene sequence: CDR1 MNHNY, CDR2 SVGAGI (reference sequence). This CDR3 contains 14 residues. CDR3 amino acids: CASSLGLAGNIQYF. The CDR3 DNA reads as TGTGCCAGCAGCTTGGGACTAGCGGGCAACATTCAGTACTTC.

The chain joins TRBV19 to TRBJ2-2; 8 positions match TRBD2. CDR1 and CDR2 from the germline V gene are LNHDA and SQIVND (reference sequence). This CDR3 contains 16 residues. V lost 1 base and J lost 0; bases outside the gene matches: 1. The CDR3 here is CASSIGGLANTGELFF. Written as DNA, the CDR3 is TGTGCCAGTAGTATAGGGGGACTAGCGAACACCGGGGAGCTGTTTTTT.

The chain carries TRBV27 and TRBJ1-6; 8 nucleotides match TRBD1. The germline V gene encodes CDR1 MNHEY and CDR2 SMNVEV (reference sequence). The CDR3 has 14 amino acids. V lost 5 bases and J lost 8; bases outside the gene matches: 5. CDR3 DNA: TGTGCCAGCAGTCGCGACAGGGGTGATTCACCCCTCCACTTT. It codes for CASSRDRGDSPLHF.

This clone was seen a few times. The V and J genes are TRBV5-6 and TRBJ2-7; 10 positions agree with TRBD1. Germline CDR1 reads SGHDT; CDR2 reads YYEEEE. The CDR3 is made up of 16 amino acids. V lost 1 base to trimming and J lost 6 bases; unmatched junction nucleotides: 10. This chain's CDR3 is CASSLNVGTGASEQYF. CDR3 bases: TGTGCCAGCAGCTTGAATGTCGGGACAGGGGCCAGCGAGCAGTACTTC.

DNA for the CDR3: TGTGCCAGCAGTTTACCCCTAGGGGGCGTCGGTGGCTACACCTTC. Its protein is CASSLPLGGVGGYTF. The chain recombines TRBV28 with TRBJ1-2, with TRBD1 identical over 7 bases. CDR1 is MDHEN and CDR2 is SYDVKM in the germline V gene. The CDR3 extends over 15 amino acids. With 2 bases clipped from V and 7 bases from J, the junction kept 10 bases outside the gene matches.

CDR3 in amino acids: CASSSPRLAGGTGELFF. CDR3 DNA: TGTGCCAGCAGTTCCCCCCGACTAGCGGGAGGCACCGGGGAGCTGTTTTTT. The chain recombines TRBV27 with TRBJ2-2, with TRBD2 matching over 13 bases. Germline V gene sequence: CDR1 MNHEY, CDR2 SMNVEV (reference sequence). The CDR3 is made up of 17 amino acids. Trimming took 4 bases from V and 4 from J; bases not matched to a gene: 6.

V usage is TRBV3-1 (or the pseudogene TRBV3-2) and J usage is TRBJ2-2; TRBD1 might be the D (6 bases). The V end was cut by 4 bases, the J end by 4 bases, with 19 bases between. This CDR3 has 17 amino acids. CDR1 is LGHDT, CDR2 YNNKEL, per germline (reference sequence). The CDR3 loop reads CASSPRGRGKGTGELFF. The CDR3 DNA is TGTGCCAGCAGCCCCCGCGGTAGGGGGAAGGGCACCGGGGAGCTGTTTTTT.

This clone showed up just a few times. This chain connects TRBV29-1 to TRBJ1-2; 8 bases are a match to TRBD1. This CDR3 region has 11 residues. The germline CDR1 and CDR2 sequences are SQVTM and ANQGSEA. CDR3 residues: CTYGTGYGYTF. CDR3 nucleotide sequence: TGCACCTACGGGACAGGCTATGGCTACACCTTC.

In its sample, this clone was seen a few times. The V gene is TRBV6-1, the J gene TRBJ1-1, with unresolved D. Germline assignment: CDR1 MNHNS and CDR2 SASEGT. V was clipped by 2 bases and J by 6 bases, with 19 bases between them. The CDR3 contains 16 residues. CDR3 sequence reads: CASSELDRLASAEAFF. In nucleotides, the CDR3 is TGTGCCAGCAGTGAACTCGATCGTCTAGCTTCAGCTGAAGCTTTCTTT.

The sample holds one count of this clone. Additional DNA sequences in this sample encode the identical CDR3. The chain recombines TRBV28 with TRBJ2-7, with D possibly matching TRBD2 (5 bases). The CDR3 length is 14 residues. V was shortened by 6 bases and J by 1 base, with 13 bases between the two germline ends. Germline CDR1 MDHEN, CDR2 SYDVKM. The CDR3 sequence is CASSSGGSSYEQYF. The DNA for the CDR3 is TGTGCCAGCAGCTCAGGCGGGTCTTCCTACGAGCAGTACTTC.

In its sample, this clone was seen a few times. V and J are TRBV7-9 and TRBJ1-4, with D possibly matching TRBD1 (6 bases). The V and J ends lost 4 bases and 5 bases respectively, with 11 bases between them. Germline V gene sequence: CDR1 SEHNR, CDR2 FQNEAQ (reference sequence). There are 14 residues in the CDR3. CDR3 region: CASSSGTHNEKLFF. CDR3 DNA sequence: TGTGCCAGCAGCTCCGGGACACACAATGAAAAACTGTTTTTT. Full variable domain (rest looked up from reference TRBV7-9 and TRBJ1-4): DTGVSQNPRHKITKRGQNVTFRCDPISEHNRLYWYRQTLGQGPEFLTYFQNEAQLEKSRLLSDRFSAERPKGSFSTLEIQRTEQGDSAMYLCASSSGTHNEKLFFGSGTQLSVL.

The CDR3 sequence: CASSLTPKNIQYF. The CDR3 DNA follows: TGTGCCAGCAGCCTCACTCCCAAAAACATTCAGTACTTC. This chain joins TRBV3-1 (or the pseudogene TRBV3-2) and TRBJ2-4; no firm D call. CDR3 length: 13 amino acids. V lost 4 bases, J lost 2 bases, and 6 bases lay in between. CDR1 LGHDT and CDR2 YNNKEL come from the germline V gene (reference sequence).

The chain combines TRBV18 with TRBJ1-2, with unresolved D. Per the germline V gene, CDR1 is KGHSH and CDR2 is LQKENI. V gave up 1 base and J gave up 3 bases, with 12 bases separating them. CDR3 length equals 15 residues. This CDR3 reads CASSPQSGGHYGYTF. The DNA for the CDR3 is TGTGCCAGCTCACCACAAAGCGGAGGTCACTATGGCTACACCTTC.

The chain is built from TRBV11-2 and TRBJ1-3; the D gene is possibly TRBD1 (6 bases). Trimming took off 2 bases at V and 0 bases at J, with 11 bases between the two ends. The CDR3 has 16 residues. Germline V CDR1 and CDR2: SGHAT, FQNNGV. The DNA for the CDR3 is TGTGCCAGCAGCTTACGACAGGTCCCCTCTGGAAACACCATATATTTT. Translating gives CASSLRQVPSGNTIYF.

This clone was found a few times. CDR3 DNA: TGCGCCAGCAGCTTTGCGGGGAGCTCCTACAATGAGCAGTTCTTC. Translated: CASSFAGSSYNEQFF. The chain joins TRBV5-1 to TRBJ2-1; weak D call: TRBD2 (6 bases). V shed 2 bases and J shed 0 bases, with 9 bases lying between them. The CDR3 is 15 amino acids. In germline, CDR1 is SGHRS, CDR2 YFSETQ.

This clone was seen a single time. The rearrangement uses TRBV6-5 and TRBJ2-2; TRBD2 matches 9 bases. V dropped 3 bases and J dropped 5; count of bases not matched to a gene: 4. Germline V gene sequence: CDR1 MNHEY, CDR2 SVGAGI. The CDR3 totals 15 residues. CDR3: CASSYSLAGTGELFF. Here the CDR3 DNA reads TGTGCCAGCAGTTATAGCCTAGCGGGAACCGGGGAGCTGTTTTTT.

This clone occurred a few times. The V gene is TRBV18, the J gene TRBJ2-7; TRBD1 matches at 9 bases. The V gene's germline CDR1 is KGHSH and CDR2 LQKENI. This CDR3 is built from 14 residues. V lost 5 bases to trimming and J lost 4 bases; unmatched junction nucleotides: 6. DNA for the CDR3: TGTGCCAGCTCAGCCGGGACAGGGTTGTACGAGCAGTACTTC. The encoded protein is CASSAGTGLYEQYF. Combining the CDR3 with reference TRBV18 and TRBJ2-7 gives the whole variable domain NAGVMQNPRHLVRRRGQEARLRCSPMKGHSHVYWYRQLPEEGLKFMVYLQKENIIDESGMPKERFSAEFPKEGPSILRIQQVVRGDSAAYFCASSAGTGLYEQYFGPGTRLTVT.

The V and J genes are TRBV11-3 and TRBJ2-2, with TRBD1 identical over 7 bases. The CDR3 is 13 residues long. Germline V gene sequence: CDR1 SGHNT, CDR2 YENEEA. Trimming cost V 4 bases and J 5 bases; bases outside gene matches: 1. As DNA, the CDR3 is TGTGCCAGCAGCTCGACAGGGACCGGGGAGCTGTTTTTT. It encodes CASSSTGTGELFF.

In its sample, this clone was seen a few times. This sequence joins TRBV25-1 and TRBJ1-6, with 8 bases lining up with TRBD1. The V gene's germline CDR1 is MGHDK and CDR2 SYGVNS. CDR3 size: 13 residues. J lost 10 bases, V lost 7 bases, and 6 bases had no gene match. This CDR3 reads CASNTGGSSPLHF. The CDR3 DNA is TGTGCCAGCAACACAGGGGGGAGCTCACCCCTCCACTTT.